The 13 T cell receptor beta chains below all came from one sample that was sequenced in a study of blood T cells in healthy people across ages. A second PCR, run for roughly 7 to 11 cycles, used a sample-barcoded 5' primer plus a J-beta primer mix. MiXCR, applied by TCRdb to the 5' RACE reads, yields one record per CDR3 protein. This table holds about 800,000 distinct CDR3 sequences, approximately 25% found once. These records were also assigned to another study, of T cells of mothers and their children.

Sequencing was performed on blood. The receptor set was obtained from a boy between 5 and 17 years old in good health.

The V gene is TRBV6-2 or TRBV6-3, the J gene TRBJ2-2, with D perhaps TRBD1 (5 bases). Germline assignment: CDR1 MNHEY and CDR2 SVGEGT. There are 18 residues in the CDR3. V was clipped by 0 bases and J by 0 bases, with 14 bases between them. Written as DNA, the CDR3 is TGTGCCAGCAGTTACTCGATGGGGCAGGGAACGAACACCGGGGAGCTGTTTTTT. The encoded protein is CASSYSMGQGTNTGELFF.

With respect to this clonotype: This may be a read error, as it is one base from a much larger clone. The chain joins TRBV5-1 to TRBJ2-5, with a possible D match to TRBD1 (6 bases). Germline CDR1 reads SGHRS; CDR2 reads YFSETQ. The ends were cut back, 0 bases at V and 13 bases at J, with 19 bases in the middle. CDR3 length: 14 residues. CDR3 nucleotides: TGCGCCAGCAGCTTGGGGACAGCCTCCTACGAGCTGTACTTC. It specifies CASSLGTASYELYF.

V and J are TRBV27 and TRBJ1-1; D unclear. V lost 3 bases and J 4 bases, leaving 9 bases between the germline ends. The CDR3 covers 13 residues. CDR1 and CDR2 from the germline V gene are MNHEY and SMNVEV (reference sequence). CDR3 coding DNA: TGTGCCAGCAGTTTTTCCGGAACCACTGAAGCTTTCTTT. Translated: CASSFSGTTEAFF.

In this sample, this clonotype turned up a few times. The chain employs TRBV7-2 and TRBJ1-4; TRBD1 might be the D (5 bases). Per the germline V gene, CDR1 is SGHTA and CDR2 is FQGNSA. The CDR3 runs to 14 residues. V dropped 5 bases and J dropped 8 bases, with 15 bases sitting between them. The chain's CDR3 is CASSARLGREKLFF. DNA of the CDR3: TGTGCCAGCAGCGCTCGACTGGGGCGCGAAAAACTGTTTTTT.

The chain uses TRBV6-2 or TRBV6-3 and TRBJ1-1; D not certain. The CDR3 extends over 14 amino acids. The V end was cut by 4 bases, the J end by 1 base, with 10 bases between. Per the germline V gene, CDR1 is MNHEY and CDR2 is SVGEGT. CDR3 sequence reads: CASSFFRQNTEAFF. The CDR3, as DNA: TGTGCCAGCAGTTTCTTCAGGCAGAACACTGAAGCTTTCTTT.

This sequence joins TRBV4-1 and TRBJ2-1; D unclear. Trimming cost V 3 bases and J 6 bases, with 12 bases left between them. The CDR3 consists of 14 residues. The germline CDR1 and CDR2 sequences are MGHRA and YSYEKL. The CDR3 nucleotides are TGCGCCAGCAGCCACGGTCCCGCTACCAATGAGCAGTTCTTC. Translated: CASSHGPATNEQFF.

In this sample, this clonotype turned up a few times. At one of its ends the junction is not consistent with the germline gene, which may arise from a read error. The rearrangement links TRBV6-5 to TRBJ2-7; D possibly corresponds to TRBD2 (6 bases). Germline CDR1 reads MNHEY; CDR2 reads SVGAGI. The CDR3 extends over 13 amino acids. CDR3 sequence (DNA): TGTGCCAGCAGGATGGGGGGAGACGGCGAGCAGTGCTTC. It encodes CASRMGGDGEQCF.

This clonotype was recorded once. The junction departs from germline at one end; a sequencing error may be responsible. This chain joins TRBV29-1 and TRBJ2-1; D unresolved. CDR3 size: 12 residues. Germline V gives CDR1 SQVTM, CDR2 ANQGSEA. The CDR3, as DNA: TGCAGCGCCGGTCGCTCCTACGATGAGCAGTTCTTC. Its translation is CSAGRSYDEQFF.

The chain is built from TRBV7-3 and TRBJ1-1; TRBD1 matches at 9 bases. The CDR3 length is 14 residues. CDR1 SGHTA and CDR2 FQGTGA come from the germline V gene. The J segment lost 4 bases and the V segment lost 5 bases, leaving 5 bases of the junction unmatched. For the CDR3, the DNA is TGTGCCAGCAGCCCCTGGGGACAGGGCACTGAAGCTTTCTTT. It encodes CASSPWGQGTEAFF.

For this clonotype: This could be a read error, since a much larger clone is one nucleotide away. CDR3 sequence (DNA): TGTGCCGGCAGCGGACGGACAGGGGGCATTGAGACCCAGTACTTC. Translating gives CAGSGRTGGIETQYF. This rearrangement joins TRBV7-6 to TRBJ2-5, with 11 bases matching TRBD1. In germline, CDR1 is SGHVS, CDR2 FNYEAQ. The CDR3 contains 15 residues. Full variable domain (rest looked up from reference TRBV7-6 and TRBJ2-5): GAGVSQSPRYKVTKRGQDVALRCDPISGHVSLYWYRQALGQGPEFLTYFNYEAQQDKSGLPNDRFSAERPEGSISTLTIQRTEQRDSAMYRCAGSGRTGGIETQYFGPGTRLLVL.

This rearrangement joins TRBV28 to TRBJ2-7, with 8 nucleotides matching TRBD1. Looked up from germline, CDR1 is MDHEN and CDR2 is SYDVKM. The CDR3 covers 15 residues. With V trimmed by 6 bases and J by 2 bases, 9 bases remained unmatched. CDR3 region: CASSSRGQVAYEQYF. CDR3 bases: TGTGCCAGCAGCTCCAGGGGGCAGGTGGCCTACGAGCAGTACTTC. Full variable domain (outside the CDR3, taken from reference TRBV28 and TRBJ2-7): DVKVTQSSRYLVKRTGEKVFLECVQDMDHENMFWYRQDPGLGLRLIYFSYDVKMKEKGDIPEGYSVSREKKERFSLILESASTNQTSMYLCASSSRGQVAYEQYFGPGTRLTVT.

The J gene is TRBJ2-4, the V gene TRBV7-9; 10 bases fit TRBD1. The CDR3 totals 19 residues. Germline loops: CDR1 SEHNR, CDR2 FQNEAQ (reference sequence). This chain's CDR3 is CSNPMWDRGFNGSKNIQYF. Written as DNA, the CDR3 is TGTTCCAACCCGATGTGGGACAGGGGCTTCAATGGGAGCAAAAACATTCAGTACTTC.

This clonotype showed up just a few times. J is TRBJ1-2 and V is TRBV2; perhaps TRBD1 as D (5 bases). The CDR3 covers 14 residues. CDR1 SNHLY and CDR2 FYNNEI come from the germline V gene. The V gene lost 5 bases and the J gene lost 4 bases, with 14 bases spanning the gap. CDR3 loop: CASSYQGPAYGYTF. DNA of the CDR3: TGTGCCAGCAGTTATCAGGGCCCGGCCTATGGCTACACCTTC.